This T cell receptor (beta chain) is drawn from a study of tumor-infiltrating lymphocytes in primary liver carcinoma (dated by TCRdb to about 2017). With respect to the entire study: Of the five patients, three men and two women aged 30 to 69 years, four had hepatocellular carcinoma and one had combined HCC and intrahepatic cholangiocarcinoma. Agilent mRNA microarray profiling was performed on the 20 to 25 tumor region samples to relate TCRbeta repertoire diversity to the local molecular phenotype. Across five regions of each liver tumor, along with adjacent normal tissue and blood, the study brought together TCRbeta repertoire sequencing, expression microarrays and whole-exome sequencing. Tumors of the five patients were stage T1-T3 N0M0 with maximum diameters of 4.2 to 10 cm. A total of about 35 specimens from 5 patients, comprising some 25 tumor regions, 5 adjacent noncancerous liver tissues and 5 peripheral blood samples, were covered by TCRbeta repertoire sequencing. Roughly 3.5 to 7.5 million productive TCRbeta reads were obtained per sample, and no significant difference in read depth was found between tissue types. Reproducibility between technical replicate repertoires was high, with correlation coefficients above 0.98 and mean shared-clone rates approximately 0.91. Study-wide conclusions, independent of this receptor: Only about 8-25% of top clones were found in all five regions of a tumor, suggesting spatial heterogeneity of tumor-infiltrating T cells. Since the samples were bulk and unsorted, there was no way to compare CD4+ and CD8+ T cell repertoires. Only the TCR beta chain was sequenced, which likely underestimates true repertoire diversity because unpaired alpha chains were not captured. The top 250 clones accounted for a significantly greater share of the repertoire in tumors than in blood (p = 0.039). Repertoire overlap was found to be higher between tumor regions (mean approximately 36%) than between tumor-adjacent (around 17%) or tumor-blood (roughly 15%) pairs, consistent with antigen-driven expansion. Only a few patients were included in the study, and the authors note that the findings should be validated in a larger study.

With respect to this clonotype: The specificity of this receptor is unknown. It may be a read error: a sequence one base away is much more abundant.

Sequences MDHEN (CDR1) and SYDVKM (CDR2) are obtained from the germline V gene. Reading from cysteine to phenylalanine, the CDR3 counts 16 amino acids. Only the CDR3 portion is preserved as DNA: 48 bases, with reading frame beginning at the first base. At the junction V is shortened by 5 bases and J by 2 bases, with 19 bases in between. Total RNA and DNA were co-extracted without cell sorting from around 20-30 mg of bulk tissue using the AllPrep DNA/RNA mini kit. Surgical resection was performed in China between late 2015 and early 2016 on 5 or 6 patients with histopathologically diagnosed primary liver carcinoma. Patients had chronic HBV infection and were treatment-naive at sampling. Each tumor was sampled at five spatially separated regions: the tumor centre plus the superior, inferior, left-lateral and right-lateral poles. More than 80% viable tumor cells were found by histology in every tumor sample. Fresh tumor and adjacent tissue pieces were bisected, with one half stored in RNAlater at -80 degrees C and the other half sent for histology.

Using a constant-region primer and ProtoScript II reverse transcriptase, TCRbeta-specific cDNA was reverse-transcribed from around 500 ng total RNA. TCRbeta libraries were built with three nested multiplex PCR rounds, a slightly modified ARM-PCR procedure. Multiplex TRBV1-TRBV30 forward primers and a Cbeta reverse primer were used in the first two PCR rounds, each of which was run for 9 to 11 cycles. Sample barcodes and Illumina adapters were added in a final 25-cycle PCR with Deep VentR polymerase. Before sequencing, amplicons of 200-500 bp were purified from gel using a QIAquick gel extraction kit. An Illumina HiSeq 2500 was used to sequence the TCRbeta amplicons, generating 250-bp paired-end reads. From the authors' description of their analysis: Quality trimming of reads was performed with Trimmomatic v0.33, and paired reads were merged with FLASH v1.2.11 so that full CDR3 sequences could be recovered. V, D and J germline segments were assigned to the rearranged TCRbeta sequences by MiGEC v1.2.1b. Clonotype statistics and Shannon-Wiener diversity indices were calculated with VDJtools v1.0.0. Except for diversity analysis, only the 250 most abundant clonotypes of each sample were used in subsequent analyses to reduce sampling bias. TCRdb passed the public sequencing reads through fastp at Q25 and MiXCR, retaining productive beta sequences. For every CDR3 protein sequence, its rows merge into one entry that carries the most common genes and DNA. For this entry, the V and J calls and clone size follow TCRdb and not the study's own pipeline. Present in this sample are about 130,000 distinct CDR3 sequences, 55% to 75% of which were seen just once. 7.5% to 8.5% of the sample goes to the ten largest clones.

The chain employs TRBV28 and TRBJ2-7; the D gene is perhaps TRBD2, from 6 matching bases. The TCR sequence derives from a woman aged 55-75 years with primary liver carcinoma and hepatitis B virus infection. The specimen sequenced was liver tumor tissue from sampling region 3. The cell subset or site label on this specimen signifies: tumor region T3, left-lateral pole. This receptor has the CDR3 CASSIWGVAVTYEQYF. The base sequence is TGTGCCAGCAGTATCTGGGGGGTAGCGGTTACCTACGAGCAGTACTTC.